Each of the 10 T cell receptor beta chains below was sequenced from the same sample in a study of T cell repertoires in aging, cancer and after chemotherapy. TCR beta rearrangements were amplified from peripheral blood genomic DNA. A mixed TRB-A/B primer pool amplified rearranged TRB by multiplex touch-down PCR. One entry per CDR3 protein results from TCRdb running MiXCR on the multiplex PCR reads. The table records about 7,500 distinct CDR3 sequences, around 28% of them present only once. The sequenced material came from blood. These receptors were taken from a human donor with a blood cancer.

To note about this clonotype: Its ends do not fully match the called genes, so a read error is possible. CDR3 sequence reads: CASSYAPGQQNQPQHF. In DNA, the CDR3 is TGCGCCAGCAGCTACGCTCCGGGACAGCAGAATCAGCCCCAGCATTTT. The genes are TRBV5-6 and TRBJ1-5; 7 bases are a match to TRBD1. Germline V CDR1 and CDR2: SGHDT, YYEEEE. The CDR3 extends over 16 amino acids.

This chain links TRBV5-1 with TRBJ1-6; no firm D call. Germline CDR1 reads SGHRS; CDR2 reads YFSETQ. Deletions cut 3 bases from V and 13 bases from J, with 14 bases between. The length of the CDR3 is 13 residues. The CDR3 here is CASSSDGRSPLHF. The CDR3 DNA follows: TGCGCCAGCAGCTCTGACGGTCGTTCGCCCCTCCACTTT.

V is TRBV20-1 and J is TRBJ1-5, with 9 bases fitting TRBD1. This CDR3 is 15 amino acids long. Trimming removed 0 bases from V and 4 bases from J; junction bases left unmatched: 4. Germline CDR1 is DFQATT and CDR2 is SNEGSKA (reference sequence). CDR3 bases: TGCAGTGCTAGAGATCCGGGACAGGGAAATCAGCCCCAGCATTTT. Translated: CSARDPGQGNQPQHF.

V usage is TRBV6-1 and J usage is TRBJ2-1, with unresolved D. CDR1 is MNHNS, CDR2 SASEGT, per germline. CDR3 length: 13 amino acids. Trimming took off 8 bases at V and 5 bases at J, with 13 bases between the two ends. The CDR3 region is CASLFPRNNEQFF. CDR3 bases: TGTGCCAGCTTATTCCCCAGAAACAATGAGCAGTTCTTC.

This clonotype is termed medium-sized. This rearrangement joins TRBV19 to TRBJ2-7; D might be TRBD2 (5 bases). CDR1 is LNHDA, CDR2 SQIVND, per germline (reference sequence). Trimming took off 3 bases at V and 6 bases at J, with 15 bases between the two ends. The CDR3 spans 14 residues. The CDR3 coding sequence is TGTGCCAGTAGTATCCGGACTGAGTCTGGCGAGCAGTACTTC. Encoded protein: CASSIRTESGEQYF.

The chain carries TRBV6-5 and TRBJ2-3, with 10 bases matching TRBD1. Germline trimming cut 4 bases from V and 3 bases from J; bases unmatched to any gene: 4. CDR3 length: 15 amino acids. Germline V CDR1 and CDR2: MNHEY, SVGAGI. The CDR3 region is CASSWDRGRTDTQYF. In DNA form, the CDR3 reads TGTGCCAGCAGTTGGGACAGGGGTAGAACAGATACGCAGTATTTT.

By frequency in the sample, this clonotype is medium-sized (0.01 to 0.1%). The V call is TRBV29-1, the J call TRBJ1-2, with TRBD1 matching 9 bases. J lost 4 bases, V lost 5 bases, and 8 bases had no gene match. CDR3 length equals 14 residues. Germline loops: CDR1 SQVTM, CDR2 ANQGSEA. The CDR3 region is CSVINRGHGYGYTF. CDR3 nucleotide sequence: TGCAGCGTTATTAACAGGGGGCACGGCTATGGCTACACCTTC.

J is TRBJ1-2 and V is TRBV6-5, with TRBD1 as a possible D gene (5 bases). This CDR3 is built from 13 residues. V was shortened by 5 bases and J by 3 bases, with 10 bases between the two germline ends. Per the germline V gene, CDR1 is MNHEY and CDR2 is SVGAGI. This chain's CDR3 is CASSVGTDYGYTF. CDR3 in DNA: TGTGCCAGCAGTGTTGGGACGGACTATGGCTACACCTTC.

This clonotype occurred a few times. The CDR3 DNA sequence: TGTGCCAGCAGTTACTCGTATACTAGCGGGGGATCCACAGATACGCAGTATTTT. This translates into CASSYSYTSGGSTDTQYF. This chain uses TRBV6-6 with TRBJ2-3, with TRBD2 identical over 11 bases. This CDR3 has 18 residues. Per germline, CDR1 MNHNY and CDR2 SVGAGI (reference sequence). J lost 2 bases, V lost 0 bases, and 7 bases had no gene match.

This clonotype is labeled medium-sized (0.01 to 0.1%). The genes are TRBV6-4 and TRBJ2-1; 13 bases match TRBD2. Germline V lookup: CDR1 MRHNA, CDR2 SNTAGT. The CDR3 covers 14 residues. Trimming cost V 4 bases and J 10 bases; bases outside gene matches: 4. For the CDR3, the DNA is TGTGCCAGCAGTGCCGGGACTAGCGGGGAAGAGCAGTTCTTC. Amino acid sequence: CASSAGTSGEEQFF.